This TCR beta chain was observed in a study of shared T cell receptors in the human thymus. Clones were sequenced by immunoSEQ multiplex PCR, and TCRdb holds only the in-frame ones, with some missing. The repertoire holds 600,000 or so clones, more than 75% seen once, with under 0.01% in the top ten. These data also formed part of another study, on human thymus T cells. That investigation notes: Among thymic and blood repertoires, usage of V and J genes appeared biased. Related research has reported that thymic repertoires overlap highly among unrelated individuals.

The sample was thymocytes. The receptor's source is a boy younger than two with a congenital heart defect.

CDR3 bases: TGTGCCAGCAGTGAAGGGCAGGCCCCCCATTCCTACAATGAGCAGTTCTTC. Translated: CASSEGQAPHSYNEQFF. The V and J genes are TRBV2 and TRBJ2-1; D call uncertain. Germline CDR1 and CDR2: SNHLY and FYNNEI. The CDR3 totals 17 residues. V lost 1 base and J 1 base, leaving 14 bases between the germline ends.